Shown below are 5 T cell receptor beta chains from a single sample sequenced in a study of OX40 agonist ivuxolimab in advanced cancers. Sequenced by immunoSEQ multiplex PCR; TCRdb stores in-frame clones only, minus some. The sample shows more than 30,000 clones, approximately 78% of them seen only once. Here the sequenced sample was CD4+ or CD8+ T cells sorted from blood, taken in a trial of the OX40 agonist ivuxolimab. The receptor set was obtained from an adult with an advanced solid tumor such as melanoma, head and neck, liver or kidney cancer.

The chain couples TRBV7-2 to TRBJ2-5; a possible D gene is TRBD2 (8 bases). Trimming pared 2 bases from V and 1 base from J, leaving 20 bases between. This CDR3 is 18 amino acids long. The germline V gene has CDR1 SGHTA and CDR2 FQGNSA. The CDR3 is CASSLRGRSGGSQETQYF. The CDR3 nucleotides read TGTGCCAGCAGCTTAAGGGGGCGGAGCGGGGGTAGCCAAGAGACCCAGTACTTC.

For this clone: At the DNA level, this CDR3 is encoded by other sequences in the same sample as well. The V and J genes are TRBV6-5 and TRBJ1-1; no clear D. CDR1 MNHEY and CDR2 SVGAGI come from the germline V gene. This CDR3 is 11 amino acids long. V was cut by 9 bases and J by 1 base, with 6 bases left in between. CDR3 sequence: CASARNTEAFF. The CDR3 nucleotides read TGTGCCAGTGCCCGGAACACTGAAGCTTTCTTT.

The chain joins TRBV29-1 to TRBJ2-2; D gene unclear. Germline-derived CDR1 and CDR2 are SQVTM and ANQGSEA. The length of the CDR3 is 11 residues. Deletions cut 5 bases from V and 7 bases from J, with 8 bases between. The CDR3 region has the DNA TGCAGCGTTCGGAGTGTCGGGGAGCTGTTTTTT. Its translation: CSVRSVGELFF.

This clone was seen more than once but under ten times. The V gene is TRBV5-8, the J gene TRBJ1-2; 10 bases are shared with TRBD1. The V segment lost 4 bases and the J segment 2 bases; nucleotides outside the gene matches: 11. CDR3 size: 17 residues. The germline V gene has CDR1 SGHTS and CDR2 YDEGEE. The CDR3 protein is CASSAIRDRGRNYGYTF. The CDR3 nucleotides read TGTGCCAGCAGCGCTATCCGGGACAGGGGCCGGAACTATGGCTACACCTTC. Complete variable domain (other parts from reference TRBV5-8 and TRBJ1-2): EAGVTQSPTHLIKTRGQQATLRCSPISGHTSVYWYQQALGLGLQFLLWYDEGEERNRGNFPPRFSGRQFPNYSSELNVNALELEDSALYLCASSAIRDRGRNYGYTFGSGTRLTVV.

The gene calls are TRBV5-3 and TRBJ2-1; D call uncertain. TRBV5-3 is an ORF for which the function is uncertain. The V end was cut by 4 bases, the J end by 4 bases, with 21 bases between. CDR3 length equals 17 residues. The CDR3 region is CARSRGGPQPTYNEQFF. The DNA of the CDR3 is TGTGCCAGAAGCCGAGGTGGGCCGCAACCGACGTACAATGAGCAGTTCTTC.